These 26 T cell receptor beta chains came from one sample sequenced in a study of blood T cells in healthy people across ages. Primers used in a second PCR of about 6 to 12 cycles were a sample-barcoded 5' primer and a J-beta primer mix. One entry per CDR3 protein results from TCRdb running MiXCR on the 5' RACE reads. The sample contains 500,000 to 700,000 distinct CDR3 sequences, less than 35% of which appear only once. The specimen sequenced was blood. These receptors all stem from an elderly woman in good health.

The J gene is TRBJ1-2, the V gene TRBV12-3 or TRBV12-4, with D possibly matching TRBD1 (5 bases). Trimming stripped 5 bases from V and 6 bases from J, with 16 bases between. This CDR3 spans 14 amino acids. The DNA of the CDR3 is TGTGCCAGCAGTCGGGGCCGCTCTTGGGATGGCTACACCTTC. Protein sequence: CASSRGRSWDGYTF.

In its sample, this clonotype was seen many times. V and J are TRBV5-1 and TRBJ2-7, with D maybe TRBD2 (5 bases). The CDR3 runs 14 residues. Per the germline V gene, CDR1 is SGHRS and CDR2 is YFSETQ. The germline V and J ends were trimmed by 2 bases and 4 bases, with 13 bases remaining between them. CDR3 loop: CASSFEGIGYEQYF. The CDR3 DNA reads as TGCGCCAGCAGCTTTGAGGGAATTGGATACGAGCAGTACTTC.

About this clonotype itself: A read error may account for a junction end that differs from germline. The gene calls are TRBV7-9 and TRBJ1-6; D remains ambiguous. The CDR3 runs 15 residues. The V gene's germline CDR1 is SEHNR and CDR2 FQNEAQ (reference sequence). CDR3 sequence reads: CASSFFQNYNSPPHF. The CDR3 DNA reads TGTGCCAGCAGCTTTTTCCAGAACTATAATTCACCCCCCCACTTT.

This clonotype was counted a few times. It may be a read error: a sequence one base away is much more abundant. The rearrangement joins TRBV7-2 to TRBJ2-2; 7 bases agree with TRBD2. The CDR3 length is 14 residues. The germline CDR1 and CDR2 sequences are SGHTA and FQGNSA. The CDR3 region has the DNA TGTGCCAGCAGCGAACTAGCGAGGGTCGGGGAGCGGTTTTTT. Its protein product is CASSELARVGERFF.

In regard to this clonotype: A much more abundant neighbour one base away suggests this may be a read error. The chain links TRBV7-2 to TRBJ1-2, with a tentative D call TRBD1 (6 bases). The CDR3 is made up of 13 amino acids. Germline V gene data show CDR1 as SGHTA and CDR2 as FQGNSA. CDR3 sequence: CACSSRGGRGYTF. The DNA of the CDR3 is TGTGCCTGCAGCTCCCGGGGGGGCCGGGGCTACACCTTC.

This clonotype has ten or more counts. V usage is TRBV15 and J usage is TRBJ2-5; D ambiguous. The length of the CDR3 is 16 residues. The V end was cut by 0 bases, the J end by 1 base, with 12 bases between. From germline, CDR1 is LNHNV and CDR2 YYDKDF (reference sequence). This CDR3 is CATSRDLGSSQETQYF. Here the CDR3 DNA reads TGTGCCACCAGCAGAGATCTCGGCAGTAGCCAAGAGACCCAGTACTTC.

As to this clonotype: A much larger clonotype is one base distant, so this may be a read error. CDR3 loop: CASSSGGRDDYTF. As DNA, the CDR3 is TGCGCCAGCAGCTCGGGTGGTAGGGACGACTACACCTTC. The chain joins TRBV5-1 to TRBJ1-2, with D perhaps TRBD1 (5 bases). The V and J ends lost 3 bases and 10 bases respectively, with 16 bases between them. The CDR3 is 13 residues long. Germline CDR1 reads SGHRS; CDR2 reads YFSETQ.

This clonotype was recorded at least ten times. The chain joins TRBV6-2 or TRBV6-3 to TRBJ1-5, with D uncertain. Germline assignment: CDR1 MNHEY and CDR2 SVGEGT. This CDR3 has 13 amino acids. V lost 5 bases and J 0 bases, leaving 5 bases between the germline ends. CDR3 nucleotides: TGTGCCAGCAGTGACTATAGCAATCAGCCCCAGCATTTT. It yields the protein CASSDYSNQPQHF.

This clonotype was picked up many times. The V gene is TRBV12-3 or TRBV12-4, the J gene TRBJ1-1; 7 positions match TRBD1. This CDR3 comprises 12 residues. V dropped 1 base and J dropped 11; count of bases not matched to a gene: 4. As DNA, the CDR3 is TGTGCCAGCAGTTTAGAGGGGGCGAAGGCTTTCTTT. Its translation is CASSLEGAKAFF.

This clonotype was seen at least ten times. The rearrangement links TRBV6-1 to TRBJ2-7, with TRBD1 matching 10 bases. Germline V gene data show CDR1 as MNHNS and CDR2 as SASEGT. The CDR3 is 15 amino acids. J gave up 2 bases and V 8 bases, and 9 bases lay outside the gene matches. The CDR3 loop is CASALGTGAPYEQYF. In nucleotides, the CDR3 is TGTGCCAGCGCCCTCGGGACAGGGGCGCCCTACGAGCAGTACTTC.

The chain employs TRBV20-1 and TRBJ2-7; 7 positions agree with TRBD1. Germline V gives CDR1 DFQATT, CDR2 SNEGSKA (reference sequence). V shed 5 bases and J 2 bases; nucleotides not matched to a gene: 3. This CDR3 is built from 12 residues. DNA for the CDR3: TGCAGTGCTTGGGACAGTCCCTACGAGCAGTACTTC. Amino acids: CSAWDSPYEQYF.

This clonotype was observed a handful of times. The genes are TRBV29-1 and TRBJ2-5, with D perhaps TRBD2 (5 bases). CDR3 length equals 11 residues. CDR1 is SQVTM and CDR2 is ANQGSEA in the germline V gene. V dropped 6 bases and J dropped 11 bases, with 16 bases sitting between them. CDR3 amino acids: CSVEVWDEQYF. CDR3 in DNA: TGCAGCGTGGAGGTATGGGATGAGCAGTACTTC.

A note on this clonotype: It is likely a read error, because the conserved phenylalanine at the end of the CDR3 is missing. The chain is built from TRBV7-9 and TRBJ2-1; no definite D call. CDR3 length: 14 residues. Trimming left V 0 bases short and J 1 base short, with 4 bases between. The germline CDR1 and CDR2 sequences are SEHNR and FQNEAQ (reference sequence). The CDR3: CASSLAGSYNEQFS. The CDR3 DNA reads TGTGCCAGCAGCTTAGCGGGGTCCTACAATGAGCAGTTCTCC.

This clonotype was detected ten times or more. The CDR3 DNA sequence: TGTGCCAGCAGCGACACGGGGGGGTACCAAGAGACCCAGTACTTC. Protein sequence: CASSDTGGYQETQYF. This rearrangement joins TRBV7-2 to TRBJ2-5; 8 positions match TRBD2. CDR3 length equals 15 residues. CDR1 is SGHTA, CDR2 FQGNSA, per germline. The J segment lost 0 bases and the V segment lost 5 bases, leaving 5 bases of the junction unmatched.

This clonotype was seen a handful of times. The chain uses TRBV12-5 and TRBJ1-4; no clear D. CDR3 length: 12 residues. Per the germline V gene, CDR1 is LGHNT and CDR2 is FRNRAP. Trimming took 5 bases from V and 8 from J, leaving 9 bases between them. The CDR3 spells CASGPEVEKLFF. CDR3 nucleotides: TGTGCTAGTGGTCCCGAGGTGGAAAAACTGTTTTTT.

This clonotype was seen many times. This chain uses TRBV7-9 with TRBJ1-2; D is unclear. CDR1 is SEHNR and CDR2 is FQNEAQ in the germline V gene (reference sequence). V lost 2 bases and J lost 4, with 8 bases in between. The CDR3 covers 13 residues. CDR3 loop: CASSLSGPYGYTF. CDR3 coding DNA: TGTGCCAGCAGCTTATCAGGTCCCTATGGCTACACCTTC.

J is TRBJ2-1 and V is TRBV7-9, with a tentative D call TRBD2 (7 bases). Trimming cost V 2 bases and J 8 bases, with 19 bases left between them. CDR1 is SEHNR, CDR2 FQNEAQ, per germline (reference sequence). The CDR3 runs 16 residues. CDR3: CASSLTGGPPYDEQFF. DNA for the CDR3: TGTGCCAGCAGCTTAACGGGGGGCCCGCCGTACGATGAGCAGTTCTTC.

This clonotype was seen ten or more times. The rearrangement joins TRBV7-9 to TRBJ1-5; a possible D gene is TRBD1 (5 bases). The germline V gene encodes CDR1 SEHNR and CDR2 FQNEAQ (reference sequence). There are 13 residues in the CDR3. Trimming shortened V by 3 bases and J by 6 bases, and 9 bases separated the two germline ends. CDR3 coding DNA: TGTGCCAGCAGCTTTCAGGGAAGTCAGCCCCAGCATTTT. The encoded protein is CASSFQGSQPQHF. The whole variable domain, remainder taken from reference TRBV7-9 and TRBJ1-5, is DTGVSQNPRHKITKRGQNVTFRCDPISEHNRLYWYRQTLGQGPEFLTYFQNEAQLEKSRLLSDRFSAERPKGSFSTLEIQRTEQGDSAMYLCASSFQGSQPQHFGDGTRLSIL.

The chain couples TRBV18 to TRBJ2-5, with D unresolved. The CDR3 contains 15 residues. The V end lost 6 bases, the J end lost 5 bases, and 19 bases lay between the germline ends. Per the germline V gene, CDR1 is KGHSH and CDR2 is LQKENI. DNA of the CDR3: TGTGCCAGCTCCCGCTCCGGGTCTTTGGGCGAGACCCAGTACTTC. The encoded protein is CASSRSGSLGETQYF.

This clonotype was detected only a few times. V and J are TRBV7-9 and TRBJ1-5; no reliable D call. Germline V gene lookup returns CDR1 SEHNR and CDR2 FQNEAQ (reference sequence). The CDR3 loop spans 16 amino acids. V lost 1 base, J lost 7 bases, and 17 bases lay in between. The CDR3 loop is CASSLGGRGGRQPQHF. The CDR3 DNA follows: TGTGCCAGCAGCTTAGGAGGGCGGGGTGGAAGGCAGCCCCAGCATTTT.

The chain employs TRBV5-4 and TRBJ1-2, with D possibly matching TRBD1 (5 bases). Germline CDR1 SGHNT, CDR2 YYREEE (reference sequence). The V gene lost 0 bases and the J gene lost 4 bases, with 19 bases spanning the gap. The CDR3 runs 17 residues. CDR3 DNA: TGTGCCAGCAGCTTGGCCAGTGGGGGAATCGGAACCTATGGCTACACCTTC. It is translated as CASSLASGGIGTYGYTF.

The rearrangement uses TRBV5-1 and TRBJ1-2; 12 bases map to TRBD1. V was clipped by 0 bases and J by 8 bases; unmatched bases: 11. Germline CDR1 and CDR2: SGHRS and YFSETQ. This CDR3 has 17 amino acids. Here the CDR3 reads CASSLDPPGQGARGYTF. In nucleotides, the CDR3 is TGCGCCAGCAGCTTGGACCCCCCGGGACAGGGGGCACGGGGCTACACCTTC.

This clonotype was counted only a few times. The J gene is TRBJ2-5, the V gene TRBV5-6; 9 nucleotides line up with TRBD1. V was pared by 3 bases and J by 5 bases, with 8 bases of the junction left unmatched. This CDR3 has 15 amino acids. The germline V gene encodes CDR1 SGHDT and CDR2 YYEEEE. CDR3 in DNA: TGTGCCAGCAGCTGGGCGGGGACAGGGCCCGAGACCCAGTACTTC. Its protein product is CASSWAGTGPETQYF.

The chain is built from TRBV27 and TRBJ2-1; D remains unclear. Looked up from germline, CDR1 is MNHEY and CDR2 is SMNVEV (reference sequence). Trimming pared 2 bases from V and 10 bases from J, leaving 12 bases between. The CDR3 is 13 residues long. The CDR3: CASSLSLGYEQFF. Written as DNA, the CDR3 is TGTGCCAGCAGTTTAAGTCTAGGTTACGAGCAGTTCTTC.

This clonotype appeared a few times. The chain is built from TRBV3-1 and TRBJ1-6, with a tentative D call TRBD1 (5 bases). Germline-derived CDR1 and CDR2 are LGHDT and YNNKEL (reference sequence). The V end was cut by 0 bases, the J end by 9 bases, with 18 bases between. CDR3 length equals 17 residues. CDR3 region: CASSQDGGSQRGSPLHF. The CDR3 nucleotides are TGTGCCAGCAGCCAAGATGGGGGGTCTCAAAGGGGTTCACCCCTCCACTTT.

The genes are TRBV5-1 and TRBJ2-3; 8 nucleotides match TRBD1. Germline V gives CDR1 SGHRS, CDR2 YFSETQ. The ends lost 1 base at V and 4 bases at J; junction bases unmatched: 8. The CDR3 has 16 residues. CDR3 nucleotide sequence: TGCGCCAGCAGCTTGACCACAGGGGGTTTCGCAGATACGCAGTATTTT. Amino acids: CASSLTTGGFADTQYF.